These 9 T cell receptor beta chains were sequenced from one sample in a study of shared clonotypes between healthy human individuals. The method was immunoSEQ multiplex PCR; TCRdb's version includes in-frame clones alone and lacks a portion of them. The sample contains roughly 1,000,000 clones, around three quarters of which appear only once. Sequencing was carried out using memory CD4+ T cells from PBMCs. Subset indicated: CD45RA-negative fraction. Receptors originate from a man aged 18 to 35 in good health. Some clones in this sample may be carry-over from other donors' samples.

This clone came up once. The gene calls are TRBV27 and TRBJ2-5; 7 bases fit TRBD2. V dropped 4 bases and J dropped 3; count of bases not matched to a gene: 8. Germline values: CDR1 MNHEY, CDR2 SMNVEV (reference sequence). The CDR3 contains 15 residues. CDR3 amino acids: CASSSFNRGEETQYF. CDR3 coding DNA: TGTGCCAGCAGTTCCTTTAACCGGGGGGAAGAGACCCAGTACTTC.

The chain links TRBV18 to TRBJ2-5, with D unclear. CDR1 is KGHSH and CDR2 is LQKENI in the germline V gene. The V end lost 0 bases, the J end lost 4 bases, and 9 bases lay between the germline ends. The CDR3 consists of 14 residues. The CDR3 loop is CASSPPGHAETQYF. The CDR3 DNA reads as TGTGCCAGCTCACCACCGGGCCACGCAGAGACCCAGTACTTC.

The rearrangement links TRBV6-1 to TRBJ2-7; 7 bases line up with TRBD1. J gave up 2 bases and V 5 bases, and 6 bases lay outside the gene matches. The CDR3 spans 14 residues. Germline assignment: CDR1 MNHNS and CDR2 SASEGT. The CDR3 loop is CASSPRQGTYEQYF. CDR3 nucleotide sequence: TGTGCCAGCAGTCCCCGACAGGGCACCTACGAGCAGTACTTC.

The chain has TRBV5-1 and TRBJ2-7, with 7 bases lining up with TRBD1. CDR1 is SGHRS, CDR2 YFSETQ, per germline. This CDR3 has 18 amino acids. J was trimmed by 3 bases and V by 4 bases; bases with no gene match: 19. Here the CDR3 DNA reads TGCGCCAGCAGCCGACAGCCCCCAACGGACAGGCCAAACTACGAGCAGTACTTC. It is translated as CASSRQPPTDRPNYEQYF.

The rearrangement links TRBV2 to TRBJ2-2; the match to TRBD2 covers 8 bases. Trimming took 10 bases from V and 3 from J; bases not matched to a gene: 7. The CDR3 loop spans 14 amino acids. CDR1 is SNHLY and CDR2 is FYNNEI in the germline V gene. DNA of the CDR3: TGTGCCACCTCACGGGAGGGAGACACCGGGGAGCTGTTTTTT. This sequence encodes CATSREGDTGELFF.

CDR3 in amino acids: CASSPSGMEGTQYF. CDR3 sequence (DNA): TGTGCCAGCAGCCCTAGCGGGATGGAGGGTACGCAGTATTTT. The chain uses TRBV7-3 and TRBJ2-3; TRBD2 matches at 9 bases. The CDR3 is 14 amino acids. Germline trimming cut 5 bases from V and 8 bases from J; bases unmatched to any gene: 8. The germline V gene encodes CDR1 SGHTA and CDR2 FQGTGA.

This rearrangement joins TRBV2 to TRBJ2-3; D gene uncertain. The germline CDR1 and CDR2 sequences are SNHLY and FYNNEI. CDR3 length: 12 amino acids. V lost 4 bases and J lost 5, with 7 bases in between. CDR3 protein: CASSAQQDTQYF. For the CDR3, the DNA is TGTGCCAGCAGTGCACAGCAAGATACGCAGTATTTT.

This chain links TRBV5-1 with TRBJ2-3; 13 positions match TRBD2. Germline lookup yields CDR1 SGHRS and CDR2 YFSETQ. The CDR3 extends over 16 amino acids. The V and J ends lost 4 bases and 5 bases, in that order; junction bases with no gene match: 7. This CDR3 reads CASSTTSGRWGDTQYF. The CDR3 bases are TGCGCCAGCAGCACGACTAGCGGGAGGTGGGGAGATACGCAGTATTTT.

The rearrangement joins TRBV18 to TRBJ1-4, with 8 bases aligning to TRBD1. The CDR3 runs 15 residues. J lost 7 bases, V lost 0 bases, and 4 bases had no gene match. Germline V gene data show CDR1 as KGHSH and CDR2 as LQKENI. This CDR3 reads CASSPPAGTGEKLFF. DNA of the CDR3: TGTGCCAGCTCACCACCGGCAGGGACAGGTGAAAAACTGTTTTTT.